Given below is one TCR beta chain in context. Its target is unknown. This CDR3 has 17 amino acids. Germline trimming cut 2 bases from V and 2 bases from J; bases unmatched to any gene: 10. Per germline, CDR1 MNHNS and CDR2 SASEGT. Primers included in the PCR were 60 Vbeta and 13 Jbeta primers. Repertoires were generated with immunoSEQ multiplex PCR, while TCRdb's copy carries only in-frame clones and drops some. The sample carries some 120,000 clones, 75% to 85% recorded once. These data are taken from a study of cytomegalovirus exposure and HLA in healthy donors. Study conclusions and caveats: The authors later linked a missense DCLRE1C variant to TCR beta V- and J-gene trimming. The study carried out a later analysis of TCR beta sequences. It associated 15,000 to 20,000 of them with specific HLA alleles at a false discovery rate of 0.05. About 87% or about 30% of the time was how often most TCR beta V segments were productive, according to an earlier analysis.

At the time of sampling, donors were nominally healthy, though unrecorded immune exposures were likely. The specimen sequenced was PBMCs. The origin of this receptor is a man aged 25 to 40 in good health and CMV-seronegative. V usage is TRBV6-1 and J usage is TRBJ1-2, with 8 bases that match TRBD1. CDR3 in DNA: TGTGCCAGCAGTGAACAGGGGGCGCAGAGTGGCAACTATGGCTACACCTTC. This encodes CASSEQGAQSGNYGYTF.